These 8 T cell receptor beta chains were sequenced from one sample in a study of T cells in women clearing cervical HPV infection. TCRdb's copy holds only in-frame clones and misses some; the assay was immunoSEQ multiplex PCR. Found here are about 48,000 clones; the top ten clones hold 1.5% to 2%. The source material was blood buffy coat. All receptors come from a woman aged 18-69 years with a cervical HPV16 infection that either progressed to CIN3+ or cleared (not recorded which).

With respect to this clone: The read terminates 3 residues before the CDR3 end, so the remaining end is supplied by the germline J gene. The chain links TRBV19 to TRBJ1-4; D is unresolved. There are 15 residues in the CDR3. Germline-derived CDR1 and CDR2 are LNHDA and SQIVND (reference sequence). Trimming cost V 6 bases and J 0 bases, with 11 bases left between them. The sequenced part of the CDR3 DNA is TGTGCCAGTAGGAGCCACGATGCAACTAATGAAAAA. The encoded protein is CASRSHDATNEK. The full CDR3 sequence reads CASRSHDATNEKLFF.

This CDR3 is CASRPDNRIQETQYF. The DNA read from the CDR3 is TGTGCCAGCAGACCCGACAACAGGATCCAAGAGACC. J is TRBJ2-5 and V is TRBV5-4, with D possibly being TRBD1 (5 bases). From the germline J gene comes the end of the CDR3, since the read stops 3 residues before it. In germline, CDR1 is SGHNT, CDR2 YYREEE (reference sequence). With 5 bases removed from V and 1 base from J, the gap between germline ends came to 15 bases. CDR3 length: 15 amino acids.

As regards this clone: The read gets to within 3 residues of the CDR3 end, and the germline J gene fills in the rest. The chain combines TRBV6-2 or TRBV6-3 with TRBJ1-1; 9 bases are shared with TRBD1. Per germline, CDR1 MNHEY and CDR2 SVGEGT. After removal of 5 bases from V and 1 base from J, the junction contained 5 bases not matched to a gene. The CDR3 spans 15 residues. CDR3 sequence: CASSDRGGANTEAFF. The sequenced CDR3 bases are TGTGCCAGCAGTGACAGGGGGGGGGCGAACACTGAA.

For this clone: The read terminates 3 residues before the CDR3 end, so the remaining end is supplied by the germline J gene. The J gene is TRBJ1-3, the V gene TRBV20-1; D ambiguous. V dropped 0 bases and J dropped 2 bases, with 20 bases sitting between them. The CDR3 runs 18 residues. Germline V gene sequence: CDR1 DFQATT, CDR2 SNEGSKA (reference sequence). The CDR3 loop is CSARDSLLGVGAGNTIYF. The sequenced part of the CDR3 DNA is TGCAGTGCTAGAGATTCTCTTCTCGGGGTCGGGGCTGGAAACACC.

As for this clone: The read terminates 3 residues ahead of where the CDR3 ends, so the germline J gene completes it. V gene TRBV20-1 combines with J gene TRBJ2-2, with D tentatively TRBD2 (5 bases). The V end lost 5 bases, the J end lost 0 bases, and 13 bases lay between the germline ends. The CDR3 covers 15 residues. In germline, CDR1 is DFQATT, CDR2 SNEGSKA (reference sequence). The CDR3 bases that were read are TGCAGTGCTCTTACAGCGGACCCGAACACCGGGGAG. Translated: CSALTADPNTGE. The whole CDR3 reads CSALTADPNTGELFF.

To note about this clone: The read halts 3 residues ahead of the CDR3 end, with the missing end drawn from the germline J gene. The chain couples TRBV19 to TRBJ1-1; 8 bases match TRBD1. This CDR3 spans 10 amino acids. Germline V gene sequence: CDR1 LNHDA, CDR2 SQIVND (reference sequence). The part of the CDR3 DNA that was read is TGTGCCAGTTACGGACAGGGT. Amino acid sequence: CASYGQG. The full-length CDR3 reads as CASYGQGAFF.

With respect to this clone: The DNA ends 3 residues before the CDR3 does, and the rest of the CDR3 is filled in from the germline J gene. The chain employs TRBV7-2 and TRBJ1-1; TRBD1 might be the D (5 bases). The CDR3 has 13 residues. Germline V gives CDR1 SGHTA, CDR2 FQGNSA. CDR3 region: CASSQTVGGGAFF. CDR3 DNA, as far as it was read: TGTGCCAGCAGCCAAACGGTGGGGGGAGGA.

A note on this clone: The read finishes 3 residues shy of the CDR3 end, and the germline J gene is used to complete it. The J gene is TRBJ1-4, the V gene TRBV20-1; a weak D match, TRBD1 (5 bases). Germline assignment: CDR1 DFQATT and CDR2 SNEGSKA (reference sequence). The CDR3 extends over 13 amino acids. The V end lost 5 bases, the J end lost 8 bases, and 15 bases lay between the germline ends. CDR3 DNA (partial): TGCAGTGCTTTGGACACCTTTGCCGAAAAA. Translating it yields CSALDTFAEK. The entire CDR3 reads CSALDTFAEKLFF.